The T cell receptor beta chain described here comes from a study of cytomegalovirus exposure and HLA in healthy donors. Study background: Earlier work reported 110 million or so unique TCR beta sequences from about 200 million T cells.

The V end lost 8 bases, the J end lost 1 base, and 7 bases lay between the germline ends. The CDR3 sequence is 13 residues long. Per the germline V gene, CDR1 is SGHNT and CDR2 is YYREEE (reference sequence). Findings and limits, study-wide: Most CMV-associated TCR beta chains were later found to appear HLA-restricted. Per a prior analysis, the majority of TCR beta V segments were productive roughly 90% or roughly 30% of the time.

In the PCR, 60 Vbeta and 13 Jbeta primers were used. Measured with immunoSEQ multiplex PCR; TCRdb has only the in-frame clones, and not every one. The table lists under 70,000 clones, 70% to 85% of them singletons. Comment on this clone: Its target is unknown.

This receptor was taken from a man between 50 and 59 years old in good health and CMV-seronegative. The sample comprised PBMCs. The chain couples TRBV5-4 to TRBJ2-6, with D unclear. The CDR3 sequence is CASRVSGANVLTF. CDR3 sequence (DNA): TGTGCCAGTCGGGTTTCTGGGGCCAACGTCCTGACTTTC. Together with reference TRBV5-4 and TRBJ2-6, the CDR3 gives the full variable domain: ETGVTQSPTHLIKTRGQQVTLRCSSQSGHNTVSWYQQALGQGPQFIFQYYREEENGRGNFPPRFSGLQFPNYSSELNVNALELDDSALYLCASRVSGANVLTFGAGSRLTVL.